This T cell receptor beta chain was recorded in a study of tumor-infiltrating lymphocytes in primary liver carcinoma. In the case of this clonotype: What it binds is not known. The CDR3 ends on some other residue instead of the conserved phenylalanine or tryptophan, so this is likely a read error. The limits of the CDR3 on the DNA are not certain, so only TCRdb's listed CDR3 is given.

TCR beta cDNA came from around 0.5 ug total RNA, primed with a constant-region primer. Slightly modified ARM-PCR with three nested multiplex PCR rounds yielded TCR beta libraries. The first two PCR rounds, around 10 cycles each, used TRBV1-TRBV30 forward primers and a C-beta reverse primer. TCRdb used MiXCR to reprocess the multiplex PCR reads, holding one entry per CDR3 protein. The sample holds approximately 110,000 distinct CDR3 sequences, 50% to 65% seen once. Study-level points and caveats: The difference in top-250-clone fraction between tumors and blood was significant, favoring tumors (p = 0.039).

Unsorted bulk tissue (20-30 mg) underwent RNA and DNA co-extraction. Each sampled tumor had five separate regions taken from it. Every single tumor sample held over 85% viable tumor cells. Per the germline V gene, CDR1 is SGHAT and CDR2 is FQNNGV. The CDR3 region is 11 residues in length, termini included. This receptor was obtained from a woman aged 55-70 years with primary liver carcinoma and hepatitis B virus infection. The sample taken for sequencing was liver tumor tissue from sampling region 1. Subset of the sample: tumor region T1, superior pole. This chain connects TRBV11-2 to TRBJ2-1. CDR3 protein: CANSLDMAHFS.